This TCR beta chain originates from a study of spatial heterogeneity in lung cancer. Study information: The mean occurrence of each unique TCR and UMI combination in raw reads exceeded 8.5.

As for time point: sample taken at primary tumor resection. The input material, whole RNA from tumor, nontumor lung or frozen PBMC, was sequenced unsorted. Samples were donated by 72 untreated early-stage non-small cell lung cancer patients. There are 17 residues in the CDR3. Trimming removed 0 bases from V and 2 bases from J, with 16 bases in between. CDR1 and CDR2 from the germline V gene are SNHLY and FYNNEI. TCR cDNA molecules each carried a unique molecular identifier. Each CDR3 protein gets one entry after TCRdb re-called the 5' RACE reads with MiXCR. The top ten hold about half of the sample, which has thousands of distinct CDR3 sequences, around 9.6% seen once. This clonotype occurred many times.

The rearrangement joins TRBV2 to TRBJ1-2, with a tentative D call TRBD1 (5 bases). Material: PBMCs, obtained at surgery. The clonotype was recovered from a male donor with early-stage non-small cell lung cancer. This CDR3 reads CASSEALLWGTNYGYTF. CDR3 coding DNA: TGTGCCAGCAGTGAAGCGCTTCTTTGGGGGACGAACTATGGCTACACCTTC.